One and the same sample provided the 10 T cell receptor beta chains below, sequenced in a study of blood T cell repertoires in COVID-19 (dated by TCRdb to about 2020). The library was generated by the immunoSEQ multiplex PCR assay. As stored in TCRdb, this immuneACCESS dataset retains in-frame rearrangements with V and J assigned. A fraction of the clones does not appear; measured against another copy, unresolved V genes explain less than half of the discrepancy, and the remainder lacks a known reason. Here the sample has tens of thousands of clones; about 85% occur a single time. Around 12% of the sample belongs to the ten largest clones. The specimen was peripheral blood. The receptor source for this set is a human donor in a cohort sampled during active COVID-19.

This rearrangement joins TRBV6-1 to TRBJ1-2; 9 bases agree with TRBD1. This CDR3 region has 16 residues. J was trimmed by 5 bases and V by 1 base; bases with no gene match: 8. CDR1 is MNHNS and CDR2 is SASEGT in the germline V gene. This CDR3 reads CASSEVTGGGVYGYTF. The CDR3 coding sequence is TGTGCCAGCAGTGAAGTGACAGGGGGTGGGGTGTATGGCTACACCTTC.

The rearrangement uses TRBV14 and TRBJ2-7; 7 positions agree with TRBD1. With 4 bases clipped from V and 7 bases from J, the junction kept 16 bases outside the gene matches. CDR1 and CDR2 (germline): SGHDN, FVKESK. This CDR3 is built from 16 residues. The CDR3 sequence is CASSLRVTGNAREQYF. The CDR3 nucleotides read TGTGCCAGCAGCCTACGCGTGACAGGGAACGCACGAGAGCAGTACTTC.

CDR3 residues: CASSAGTGAEQYF. As DNA, the CDR3 is TGTGCCAGCAGTGCAGGGACAGGTGCTGAGCAGTACTTC. The rearrangement uses TRBV25-1 and TRBJ2-7; 8 positions agree with TRBD1. This CDR3 is built from 13 residues. V shed 4 bases and J 7 bases; nucleotides not matched to a gene: 6. Germline CDR1 and CDR2: MGHDK and SYGVNS.

This clone was seen a handful of times. The rearrangement joins TRBV19 to TRBJ2-1; D may be TRBD1 (5 bases). The V end lost 3 bases, the J end lost 6 bases, and 12 bases lay between the germline ends. This CDR3 spans 14 amino acids. Germline assignment: CDR1 LNHDA and CDR2 SQIVND (reference sequence). The CDR3 reads CASSIPPRGNEQFF. In DNA form, the CDR3 reads TGTGCCAGTAGTATCCCCCCTAGGGGCAATGAGCAGTTCTTC.

This chain uses TRBV29-1 with TRBJ2-7; weak D call: TRBD1 (6 bases). V dropped 6 bases and J dropped 2 bases, with 11 bases sitting between them. This CDR3 region has 12 residues. Germline assignment: CDR1 SQVTM and CDR2 ANQGSEA. CDR3 protein: CSVLRGPYEQYF. CDR3 coding DNA: TGCAGCGTCCTCAGGGGCCCCTACGAGCAGTACTTC.

The chain recombines TRBV6-5 with TRBJ2-2, with TRBD2 matching 8 bases. The CDR3 is 14 residues long. V dropped 9 bases and J dropped 0; count of bases not matched to a gene: 3. Per the germline V gene, CDR1 is MNHEY and CDR2 is SVGAGI. CDR3 sequence reads: CASIAGPNTGELFF. The CDR3 DNA is TGTGCCAGTATAGCGGGACCGAACACCGGGGAGCTGTTTTTT.

This clone was detected only a few times. The V call is TRBV5-1, the J call TRBJ1-2; 8 nucleotides align to TRBD1. J gave up 3 bases and V 2 bases, and 3 bases lay outside the gene matches. The CDR3 sequence is 14 residues long. Germline V gives CDR1 SGHRS, CDR2 YFSETQ. The CDR3: CASSLQGDDYGYTF. CDR3 nucleotide sequence: TGCGCCAGCAGCTTACAGGGGGATGACTATGGCTACACCTTC.

The gene calls are TRBV15 and TRBJ2-5, with 11 bases matching TRBD1. Germline loops: CDR1 LNHNV, CDR2 YYDKDF (reference sequence). The CDR3 covers 16 residues. The J segment lost 1 base and the V segment lost 6 bases, leaving 7 bases of the junction unmatched. The CDR3 sequence: CATSAWTGGPQETQYF. CDR3 DNA: TGTGCCACCAGTGCTTGGACAGGGGGCCCCCAAGAGACCCAGTACTTC.

The genes are TRBV29-1 and TRBJ1-2, with 7 bases matching TRBD1. This CDR3 has 15 amino acids. V was clipped by 6 bases and J by 0 bases; unmatched bases: 10. CDR1 is SQVTM, CDR2 ANQGSEA, per germline. The CDR3 DNA reads as TGCAGCGTCGGGGGACAGCCACCCCCTAACTATGGCTACACCTTC. Translation gives CSVGGQPPPNYGYTF.

The chain links TRBV5-1 to TRBJ2-7; perhaps TRBD1 as D (6 bases). The CDR3 totals 14 residues. V lost 1 base and J lost 3, with 11 bases in between. The germline CDR1 and CDR2 sequences are SGHRS and YFSETQ. CDR3 sequence reads: CASSLTGNYYEQYF. The DNA for the CDR3 is TGCGCCAGCAGCTTGACAGGGAACTACTACGAGCAGTACTTC.